The rows below give T cell receptor beta chains drawn from one sample of a study of blood T cell repertoires in COVID-19. Clones were read by immunoSEQ multiplex PCR, and TCRdb kept only the in-frame ones, dropping some. Seen here are 250,000 or so clones, roughly four fifths observed once, and the top ten hold about 4.8%. Input material: peripheral blood. Receptors were obtained from a woman in her seventies with acute or convalescent COVID-19. CDR3s include the opening cysteine and the closing phenylalanine or tryptophan. Fields, in order: clone size, D gene, V gene, J gene, CDR3 DNA, CDR3 protein. D genes are given only for firm matches. Only some rows state a clone size, as once, few, many or a class for expanded clones.

>NA|NA|TRBV19|TRBJ1-2
TGTGCCAGTAGTATAGCGGACACCGTCGATGGCTACACCTTC
CASSIADTVDGYTF
>few|NA|TRBV4-3|TRBJ1-1
TGCGCCAGCAGCCAAGTCAGGGGTTGGGAGGCTTTCTTT
CASSQVRGWEAFF
>NA|TRBD1|TRBV2|TRBJ1-2
TGTGCCAGCAGCAACATCGGACAGGGTCGTGGCTACACCTTC
CASSNIGQGRGYTF
>NA|TRBD1|TRBV2|TRBJ1-6
TGTGCCAGCACCCGACAGGGAGTTAATTCACCCCTCCACTTT
CASTRQGVNSPLHF
>NA|NA|TRBV5-1|TRBJ2-3
TGCGCCAGCAGAGGGCCAACAGACAGCAGCACAGATACGCAGTATTTT
CASRGPTDSSTDTQYF
>NA|NA|TRBV6-1|TRBJ1-4
TGTGCCAGCAGTGGGAGCAGGGTGTCTCTCCCCTATGAAAAACTGTTTTTT
CASSGSRVSLPYEKLFF
>NA|TRBD1|TRBV2|TRBJ1-2
TGTGCCAGCAGTGGACAGGGTTGGTATGGCTACACCTTC
CASSGQGWYGYTF
>few|NA|TRBV3-1/TRBV3-2|TRBJ2-2
TGTGCCAGCAGCCCAGCAGGCTCCCCGAGGGAGCGCGGGGAGCTGTTTTTT
CASSPAGSPRERGELFF
>NA|NA|TRBV5-4|TRBJ2-3
TGTGCCAGCAGCTTTCAACGGGCAGATACGCAGTATTTT
CASSFQRADTQYF
>NA|TRBD1|TRBV5-4|TRBJ1-1
TGTGCCAGCACCACACTAACAGGGGGGGACACTGAAGCTTTCTTT
CASTTLTGGDTEAFF
>NA|NA|TRBV27|TRBJ1-3
TGTGCCAGCAGTTCCTGGGGCCCAGATACTGGAAACACCATATATTTT
CASSSWGPDTGNTIYF
>NA|TRBD2|TRBV7-2|TRBJ2-2
TGTGCCAGCAGCTTAAATGTCCGGGGGGCGAACACCGGGGAGCTGTTTTTT
CASSLNVRGANTGELFF
>NA|TRBD1|TRBV7-6|TRBJ2-2
TGTGCCAGCAGCTTAGTCAACCCAGGGGGCACCCAGGCCGGGGAGCTGTTTTTT
CASSLVNPGGTQAGELFF
>NA|NA|TRBV15|TRBJ2-5
TGTGCCACCAGCAGCCGGGACTTCGGAGAGACCCAGTACTTC
CATSSRDFGETQYF
>NA|NA|TRBV6-5|TRBJ1-3
TGTGCCAGCAGTCTGAACAGGGGAAACACCATATATTTT
CASSLNRGNTIYF
>NA|NA|TRBV3-1/TRBV3-2|TRBJ1-1
TGTGCCAGCAGACGTACAGGGTTGGACACTGAAGCTTTCTTT
CASRRTGLDTEAFF
>few|TRBD1|TRBV5-4|TRBJ1-6
TGTGCCAGCAGCGACCGGGACAGGGGTCATTCACCCCTCCACTTT
CASSDRDRGHSPLHF
>NA|NA|TRBV29-1|TRBJ1-2
TGCAGCGTTGAGGCCCGGGACTATGGCTACACCTTC
CSVEARDYGYTF
>NA|NA|TRBV12-3/TRBV12-4|TRBJ2-1
TGTGCCAGCAGCCCCAGGGATGAGCAGTTCTTC
CASSPRDEQFF